The 19 T cell receptor beta chains below were found in one sample sequenced in a study of spatial heterogeneity in lung cancer (dated by TCRdb to the late 2010s). The sample's time point label, in plain terms: blood at routine non-recurrence follow-up after resection. Without any cell sorting, TCR sequencing was performed on whole RNA extracted either from tumor and nontumor lung tissue or from cryopreserved PBMC samples. Libraries were made using 5' RACE. The run used a NextSeq 500. TCRdb ran its own pipeline on the public reads, namely fastp trimming at Q25 and MiXCR clone calling, and kept in-frame beta chains. One record per CDR3 amino acid sequence lists the most common genes and DNA. Across this sample there are around 27,000 distinct CDR3 sequences, with roughly 5.6% seen only once. Roughly a fifth of the sample is held by the ten biggest clonotypes. The specimen comprised PBMCs, sampled at follow-up. All receptors come from a male donor with early-stage non-small cell lung cancer.

This clonotype was counted ten times or more. The V gene is TRBV6-2 or TRBV6-3, the J gene TRBJ1-1, with D hard to call. V lost 2 bases and J lost 1, with 5 bases in between. The CDR3 is made up of 13 amino acids. Per the germline V gene, CDR1 is MNHEY and CDR2 is SVGEGT. The CDR3 spells CASSYDGNTEAFF. The CDR3 coding sequence is TGTGCCAGCAGTTACGATGGGAACACTGAAGCTTTCTTT.

This clonotype was recorded at least ten times. The chain recombines TRBV12-3 or TRBV12-4 with TRBJ2-7; D is unresolved. The CDR3 runs 15 residues. Trimming took 5 bases from V and 2 from J, leaving 16 bases between them. CDR3 coding DNA: TGTGCCAGCAGTCCCATTAATTCAAAGGCCTACGAGCAGTACTTC. It translates to CASSPINSKAYEQYF.

Points on this clonotype: No conserved phenylalanine or tryptophan ends this CDR3, so it is likely a read error. This rearrangement joins TRBV7-8 to TRBJ1-5, with TRBD1 as a possible D gene (6 bases). The CDR3 has 16 residues. Looked up from germline, CDR1 is SGHVS and CDR2 is FQNEAQ. With 2 bases removed from V and 0 bases from J, the gap between germline ends came to 11 bases. In DNA, the CDR3 is TGTGCCAGCAGCTTACGTACAGGGTATAGCAATCAGCCCCAGCATTAT. Protein: CASSLRTGYSNQPQHY.

This clonotype was picked up many times. The chain couples TRBV3-1 to TRBJ2-4; no clear D. Germline CDR1 reads LGHDT; CDR2 reads YNNKEL (reference sequence). The CDR3 covers 15 residues. Trimming removed 4 bases from V and 0 bases from J, with 10 bases in between. The chain's CDR3 is CASSRTRVAKNIQYF. Here the CDR3 DNA reads TGTGCCAGCAGCCGCACCAGAGTAGCCAAAAACATTCAGTACTTC. Combining the CDR3 with reference TRBV3-1 and TRBJ2-4 gives the whole variable domain DTAVSQTPKYLVTQMGNDKSIKCEQNLGHDTMYWYKQDSKKFLKIMFSYNNKELIINETVPNRFSPKSPDKAHLNLHINSLELGDSAVYFCASSRTRVAKNIQYFGAGTRLSVL.

This clonotype has a count of ten or more. The chain uses TRBV2 and TRBJ2-4; D is uncertain. This CDR3 comprises 15 residues. Germline V CDR1 and CDR2: SNHLY, FYNNEI. The V and J ends lost 3 bases and 0 bases respectively, with 9 bases between them. In nucleotides, the CDR3 is TGTGCCAGCAGTGACGTAAGGACAGCCAAAAACATTCAGTACTTC. It yields the protein CASSDVRTAKNIQYF.

This clonotype was detected many times. The rearrangement joins TRBV12-3 or TRBV12-4 to TRBJ2-1, with D unclear. Trimming removed 0 bases from V and 9 bases from J, with 3 bases in between. CDR3 length: 11 amino acids. CDR3 protein: CASSLAFEQFF. CDR3 bases: TGTGCCAGCAGTTTAGCGTTTGAGCAGTTCTTC.

There are a few counts of this clonotype. V usage is TRBV28 and J usage is TRBJ1-5; D ambiguous. This CDR3 has 13 amino acids. Germline lookup yields CDR1 MDHEN and CDR2 SYDVKM. V was clipped by 6 bases and J by 0 bases, with 6 bases between them. The CDR3: CASSPGSNQPQHF. DNA for the CDR3: TGTGCCAGCAGCCCGGGTAGCAATCAGCCCCAGCATTTT.

This clonotype is classed as medium-sized. This chain uses TRBV6-6 with TRBJ2-7; 10 bases fit TRBD1. Germline trimming cut 6 bases from V and 2 bases from J; bases unmatched to any gene: 7. The CDR3 is 15 amino acids. CDR1 MNHNY and CDR2 SVGAGI come from the germline V gene (reference sequence). The CDR3 protein is CASRDRTGGTYEQYF. CDR3 sequence (DNA): TGTGCCAGCAGGGACCGGACAGGGGGTACCTACGAGCAGTACTTC.

This clonotype was seen more than once but under ten times. The genes are TRBV12-3 or TRBV12-4 and TRBJ2-3; D is undetermined. Trimming removed 5 bases at V and 1 base at J, with 13 bases between. The CDR3 totals 15 residues. This chain's CDR3 is CASSPWSPGTDTQYF. CDR3 coding DNA: TGTGCCAGCAGTCCATGGAGCCCCGGCACAGATACGCAGTATTTT.

This clonotype was seen many times. The chain has TRBV3-1 and TRBJ2-3; 12 bases align to TRBD2. V trimming: 6 bases; J trimming: 5 bases; junction bases outside the gene matches: 6. The CDR3 spans 15 residues. Germline-derived CDR1 and CDR2 are LGHDT and YNNKEL (reference sequence). CDR3: CASSPSGGAGDTQYF. In nucleotides, the CDR3 is TGTGCCAGCAGTCCTAGCGGGGGGGCTGGAGATACGCAGTATTTT.

V gene TRBV7-2 combines with J gene TRBJ2-5; 8 positions agree with TRBD2. CDR1 and CDR2 from the germline V gene are SGHTA and FQGNSA. The V and J ends lost 1 base and 5 bases, in that order; junction bases with no gene match: 6. This CDR3 has 15 amino acids. CDR3 region: CASSLVGGRQETQYF. The CDR3 DNA is TGTGCCAGCAGCTTAGTCGGCGGGAGGCAGGAGACCCAGTACTTC.

This clonotype was found many times. The chain employs TRBV7-2 and TRBJ1-2; D unclear. With 0 bases removed from V and 0 bases from J, the gap between germline ends came to 11 bases. The CDR3 loop spans 16 amino acids. CDR1 and CDR2 (germline): SGHTA, FQGNSA. For the CDR3, the DNA is TGTGCCAGCAGCTTAGCAGGGATGGGGACTAACTATGGCTACACCTTC. Protein product: CASSLAGMGTNYGYTF.

V usage is TRBV7-9 and J usage is TRBJ2-3; D uncertain. Trimming removed 5 bases at V and 1 base at J, with 19 bases between. The CDR3 runs 17 residues. CDR1 is SEHNR, CDR2 FQNEAQ, per germline (reference sequence). The chain's CDR3 is CASSLMETAPRTDTQYF. The CDR3 region has the DNA TGTGCCAGCAGCCTCATGGAAACGGCCCCTCGCACAGATACGCAGTATTTT.

This clonotype was recorded a few times. The chain joins TRBV11-3 to TRBJ1-2; D gene unclear. Germline V gene data show CDR1 as SGHNT and CDR2 as YENEEA. The CDR3 sequence is 14 residues long. V lost 0 bases, J lost 1 base, and 6 bases lay in between. CDR3 loop: CASSLDGDNYGYTF. CDR3 in DNA: TGTGCCAGCAGCTTAGACGGAGATAACTATGGCTACACCTTC.

There are many counts of this clonotype. The J gene is TRBJ2-1, the V gene TRBV9; TRBD1 or TRBD2 may be the D gene (5 bases each). Germline V gene sequence: CDR1 SGDLS, CDR2 YYNGEE. This CDR3 comprises 16 residues. V dropped 0 bases and J dropped 0 bases, with 10 bases sitting between them. CDR3: CASSVGRGTSYNEQFF. The CDR3, as DNA: TGTGCCAGCAGCGTAGGACGAGGGACCTCCTACAATGAGCAGTTCTTC. The complete variable domain, with remaining parts taken from reference TRBV9 and TRBJ2-1, reads DSGVTQTPKHLITATGQRVTLRCSPRSGDLSVYWYQQSLDQGLQFLIQYYNGEERAKGNILERFSAQQFPDLHSELNLSSLELGDSALYFCASSVGRGTSYNEQFFGPGTRLTVL.

This clonotype has a count of ten or more. The chain carries TRBV9 and TRBJ2-1; 8 positions match TRBD1. The CDR3 length is 15 residues. The trim removed 4 bases at V and 2 bases at J, leaving 5 bases unmatched. Germline CDR1 reads SGDLS; CDR2 reads YYNGEE. CDR3 sequence reads: CASSIGQGAYNEQFF. The CDR3 bases are TGTGCCAGCAGCATCGGACAGGGTGCCTACAATGAGCAGTTCTTC.

This clonotype has at least ten counts. The gene calls are TRBV11-3 and TRBJ2-2; 7 bases match TRBD2. The V and J ends lost 2 bases and 0 bases, in that order; junction bases with no gene match: 0. Germline values: CDR1 SGHNT, CDR2 YENEEA. The CDR3 totals 15 residues. The CDR3 bases are TGTGCCAGCAGCTTACTAGCGGCGAACACCGGGGAGCTGTTTTTT. It encodes CASSLLAANTGELFF. Full variable domain (remainder filled in from reference TRBV11-3 and TRBJ2-2): EAGVVQSPRYKIIEKKQPVAFWCNPISGHNTLYWYLQNLGQGPELLIRYENEEAVDDSQLPKDRFSAERLKGVDSTLKIQPAELGDSAVYLCASSLLAANTGELFFGEGSRLTVL.

This clonotype has ten or more counts. At one end the junction does not follow the germline gene, possibly because of a read error. The chain couples TRBV5-5 to TRBJ1-5; 7 positions agree with TRBD1. The CDR3 is 15 residues long. CDR1 is SGHKS, CDR2 YYEKEE, per germline (reference sequence). CDR3 nucleotide sequence: TGTGCCAGCAGCGCGGGACAGCCTAGCAATCACCCCCAGCATTTT. It translates to CASSAGQPSNHPQHF.

The V gene is TRBV7-2, the J gene TRBJ2-1; TRBD1 matches at 12 bases. V lost 1 base, J lost 0 bases, and 10 bases stayed unmatched. The CDR3 totals 20 residues. Germline lookup yields CDR1 SGHTA and CDR2 FQGNSA. The CDR3 loop is CASSLGAGTGGPSSYNEQFF. The DNA for the CDR3 is TGTGCCAGCAGCTTAGGGGCCGGGACAGGGGGCCCGAGCTCCTACAATGAGCAGTTCTTC. The full variable domain, its missing parts supplied by reference TRBV7-2 and TRBJ2-1, is GAGVSQSPSNKVTEKGKDVELRCDPISGHTALYWYRQSLGQGLEFLIYFQGNSAPDKSGLPSDRFSAERTGGSVSTLTIQRTQQEDSAVYLCASSLGAGTGGPSSYNEQFFGPGTRLTVL.